One sample yielded the 32 T cell receptor beta chains listed below, sequenced in a study of cytomegalovirus exposure and HLA in healthy donors. PCR amplification relied on 60 Vbeta primers (plus 13 Jbeta primers). Some clones are missing from TCRdb's copy, which holds only in-frame ones; the method was immunoSEQ multiplex PCR. The sample yields some 120,000 clones, 75% to 85% seen once. Sequences were obtained from PBMCs. Receptors originate from a man aged 50-60 years in good health and CMV-seronegative.

The V call is TRBV19, the J call TRBJ1-5, with no clear D. The CDR3 has 13 residues. From germline, CDR1 is LNHDA and CDR2 SQIVND (reference sequence). Trimming left V 6 bases short and J 1 base short, with 7 bases between. The CDR3 DNA is TGTGCCAGTAGGGAGGCGAGCAATCAGCCCCAGCATTTT. This encodes CASREASNQPQHF.

V is TRBV2 and J is TRBJ2-7; tentatively, D is TRBD1 (6 bases). The CDR3 totals 14 residues. Trimming left V 6 bases short and J 6 bases short, with 18 bases between. The germline gives CDR1 SNHLY, CDR2 FYNNEI. The CDR3 nucleotides read TGTGCCAGCAGGGACCACAGGGATTTGGCCGAGCAGTACTTC. Its translation: CASRDHRDLAEQYF.

This clone was seen more than once but under ten times. The CDR3 sequence is CASSLDRETQYF. DNA for the CDR3: TGTGCCAGCAGCTTAGATCGGGAGACCCAGTACTTC. The genes are TRBV11-2 and TRBJ2-5; D remains unclear. The CDR3 totals 12 residues. With 0 bases removed from V and 5 bases from J, the gap between germline ends came to 4 bases. Germline CDR1 and CDR2: SGHAT and FQNNGV.

V and J are TRBV9 and TRBJ2-3; 12 bases map to TRBD1. The trim removed 4 bases at V and 9 bases at J, leaving 9 bases unmatched. This CDR3 region has 15 residues. The germline V gene has CDR1 SGDLS and CDR2 YYNGEE. The CDR3 nucleotides are TGTGCCAGCAGCATGGGACAGGGGGCCGGGGGGACGCAGTATTTT. The encoded protein is CASSMGQGAGGTQYF.

The chain joins TRBV1 to TRBJ2-2; TRBD2, as called in the table, went unchecked against the DNA. TRBV1 is marked as a pseudogene. This CDR3 spans 13 amino acids. CDR3 protein: CTSSPRVDGELFF. CDR3 bases: TGCACCAGCAGCCCGAGGGTGGACGGGGAGCTGTTTTTT.

This chain joins TRBV4-1 and TRBJ1-4, with D perhaps TRBD1 (6 bases). Per germline, CDR1 MGHRA and CDR2 YSYEKL. Trimming left V 0 bases short and J 5 bases short, with 10 bases between. The CDR3 length is 15 residues. In DNA form, the CDR3 reads TGCGCCAGCAGCCAAGAACAGGGACAAAATGAAAAACTGTTTTTT. This encodes CASSQEQGQNEKLFF.

This rearrangement joins TRBV7-9 to TRBJ1-2; D gene unclear. V gave up 5 bases and J gave up 1 base, with 11 bases separating them. CDR3 size: 14 residues. Per germline, CDR1 SEHNR and CDR2 FQNEAQ (reference sequence). DNA of the CDR3: TGTGCCAGCAGCGAGGGCGCCGATAACTATGGCTACACCTTC. Encoded protein: CASSEGADNYGYTF.

The chain combines TRBV5-6 with TRBJ2-7, with TRBD1 identical over 7 bases. Germline V gene data show CDR1 as SGHDT and CDR2 as YYEEEE. The CDR3 length is 14 residues. J gave up 0 bases and V 3 bases, and 3 bases lay outside the gene matches. In DNA form, the CDR3 reads TGTGCCAGCAGCTGGGGACAGTCCTCCTACGAGCAGTACGTC. Translated, it gives CASSWGQSSYEQYV.

The chain is built from TRBV9 and TRBJ2-1; 11 bases agree with TRBD2. Trimming cost V 1 base and J 8 bases; bases outside gene matches: 5. Per germline, CDR1 SGDLS and CDR2 YYNGEE. The CDR3 loop spans 15 amino acids. Here the CDR3 DNA reads TGTGCCAGCAGCGTACTAGCGGGGGGTCACGATGAGCAGTTCTTC. Its translation is CASSVLAGGHDEQFF.

This clone has a single count. The chain recombines TRBV5-1 with TRBJ1-3; TRBD1 aligns across 7 bases. Germline CDR1 SGHRS, CDR2 YFSETQ. The CDR3 has 14 residues. The trim removed 4 bases at V and 4 bases at J, leaving 5 bases unmatched. Here the CDR3 reads CASSPQGRGNTIYF. CDR3 nucleotides: TGCGCCAGCAGCCCACAGGGGCGAGGAAACACCATATATTTT.

This chain joins TRBV2 and TRBJ2-1; 9 bases line up with TRBD1. The junction had 2 bases not matched to a gene; V was cut back by 5 bases and J by 9 bases. There are 12 residues in the CDR3. Germline values: CDR1 SNHLY, CDR2 FYNNEI. This chain's CDR3 is CASSTGGREQFF. CDR3 bases: TGTGCCAGCAGTACAGGGGGCCGTGAGCAGTTCTTC.

The V and J genes are TRBV7-8 and TRBJ1-5, with 8 positions matching TRBD1. Germline loops: CDR1 SGHVS, CDR2 FQNEAQ. The J segment lost 11 bases and the V segment lost 5 bases, leaving 17 bases of the junction unmatched. The CDR3 contains 16 residues. The CDR3 nucleotides read TGTGCCAGCAGCCCTAGCGGCAGGGGGCTTCTTGCGGCCCAGCATTTT. Translation: CASSPSGRGLLAAQHF.

The chain links TRBV19 to TRBJ2-3; 12 bases are shared with TRBD2. Germline values: CDR1 LNHDA, CDR2 SQIVND (reference sequence). The V and J ends lost 6 bases and 2 bases, in that order; junction bases with no gene match: 3. This CDR3 comprises 15 residues. The CDR3 region is CASSRTSGTTDTQYF. For the CDR3, the DNA is TGTGCCAGTAGCCGGACTAGCGGGACCACAGATACGCAGTATTTT.

This clone was found a few times. This chain uses TRBV29-1 with TRBJ2-1; perhaps TRBD2 as D (5 bases). CDR3 length: 12 amino acids. Per the germline V gene, CDR1 is SQVTM and CDR2 is ANQGSEA. Trimming took 0 bases from V and 12 from J, leaving 12 bases between them. The CDR3 spells CSVEDEGPGQFF. CDR3 DNA: TGCAGCGTTGAAGATGAGGGTCCAGGGCAGTTCTTC.

The rearrangement uses TRBV7-2 and TRBJ1-1, with TRBD1 as a possible D gene (6 bases). V was pared by 0 bases and J by 6 bases, with 17 bases between. CDR1 and CDR2 (germline): SGHTA, FQGNSA. The CDR3 sequence is 16 residues long. The CDR3 region has the DNA TGTGCCAGCAGCTTAGCGCCCCGCGCGGGGGGCGCTGAAGCTTTCTTT. Its translation: CASSLAPRAGGAEAFF. The full variable domain, completed using reference TRBV7-2 and TRBJ1-1, is GAGVSQSPSNKVTEKGKDVELRCDPISGHTALYWYRQSLGQGLEFLIYFQGNSAPDKSGLPSDRFSAERTGGSVSTLTIQRTQQEDSAVYLCASSLAPRAGGAEAFFGQGTRLTVV.

This clone was observed a few times. The chain is built from TRBV7-2 and TRBJ1-6, with 7 nucleotides matching TRBD1. Trimming cost V 5 bases and J 6 bases; bases outside gene matches: 4. The CDR3 has 14 residues. Germline V gives CDR1 SGHTA, CDR2 FQGNSA. CDR3 nucleotide sequence: TGTGCCAGCAGCCTACAGGGGTCTAATTCACCCCTCCACTTT. Translated: CASSLQGSNSPLHF.

CDR3 DNA sequence: TGTGCCAGCAGTCCATCCTTGGTGGGGCGGCCATACAATGAGCAGTTCTTC. It codes for CASSPSLVGRPYNEQFF. V is TRBV28 and J is TRBJ2-1, with D tentatively TRBD1 (5 bases). The CDR3 has 17 residues. The germline CDR1 and CDR2 sequences are MDHEN and SYDVKM. V dropped 5 bases and J dropped 4 bases, with 21 bases sitting between them.

This chain uses TRBV5-1 with TRBJ1-1, with TRBD1 identical over 10 bases. Looked up from germline, CDR1 is SGHRS and CDR2 is YFSETQ. This CDR3 spans 13 amino acids. J lost 8 bases, V lost 4 bases, and 5 bases had no gene match. The CDR3 nucleotides read TGCGCCAGCAGCCTCGGACAGGGGGACGAAGCTTTCTTT. Its protein is CASSLGQGDEAFF.

This clone was detected only once. The rearrangement uses TRBV30 and TRBJ1-6; D might be TRBD1 (5 bases). Trimming took 6 bases from V and 0 from J, leaving 12 bases between them. Germline V gene sequence: CDR1 GTSNPN, CDR2 SVGIG (reference sequence). CDR3 length equals 15 residues. CDR3 sequence reads: CACMGRYSYNSPLHF. In DNA, the CDR3 is TGTGCCTGTATGGGGCGGTACTCCTATAATTCACCCCTCCACTTT. The full variable domain, completed using reference TRBV30 and TRBJ1-6, is SQTIHQWPATLVQPVGSPLSLECTVEGTSNPNLYWYRQAAGRGLQLLFYSVGIGQISSEVPQNLSASRPQDRQFILSSKKLLLSDSGFYLCACMGRYSYNSPLHFGNGTRLTVT.

The V gene is TRBV2, the J gene TRBJ2-3; TRBD1 matches 9 bases. V shed 7 bases, J shed 2 bases, and the junction held 7 bases outside the gene matches. Germline CDR1 SNHLY, CDR2 FYNNEI. This CDR3 has 15 residues. The CDR3 bases are TGTGCCAGCAAGCGGGACAGGGCCAACACAGATACGCAGTATTTT. Residues: CASKRDRANTDTQYF.

The chain is built from TRBV2 and TRBJ2-2; 8 positions agree with TRBD1. Germline trimming cut 7 bases from V and 4 bases from J; bases unmatched to any gene: 8. The germline CDR1 and CDR2 sequences are SNHLY and FYNNEI. There are 15 residues in the CDR3. The CDR3 DNA reads as TGTGCCAGCATGAGACAGGGGCAACCCACCGGGGAGCTGTTTTTT. Protein product: CASMRQGQPTGELFF.

The rearrangement joins TRBV5-1 to TRBJ2-2; D is unresolved. Germline CDR1 and CDR2: SGHRS and YFSETQ. The CDR3 is made up of 13 amino acids. The V and J ends lost 1 base and 9 bases respectively, with 10 bases between them. The CDR3: CASSLTITRELFF. DNA of the CDR3: TGCGCCAGCAGCTTGACTATAACCAGGGAGCTGTTTTTT.

The chain carries TRBV7-8 and TRBJ1-5; D is possibly TRBD1 (5 bases). Germline-derived CDR1 and CDR2 are SGHVS and FQNEAQ. The CDR3 runs 15 residues. The germline V and J ends were trimmed by 5 bases and 1 base, with 12 bases remaining between them. The CDR3: CASSPRTLSNQPQHF. Written as DNA, the CDR3 is TGTGCCAGCAGCCCCCGGACACTGAGCAATCAGCCCCAGCATTTT.

The chain employs TRBV4-2 and TRBJ1-2; D possibly corresponds to TRBD1 (6 bases). The CDR3 runs 15 residues. CDR1 and CDR2 (germline): LGHNA, YNFKEQ. Trimming took 4 bases from V and 4 from J, leaving 16 bases between them. This chain's CDR3 is CASSRGQQLSYGYTF. In DNA form, the CDR3 reads TGTGCCAGCAGCCGTGGACAGCAGCTATCCTATGGCTACACCTTC.

J is TRBJ2-2 and V is TRBV11-2, with 10 bases identical to TRBD1. Germline trimming cut 5 bases from V and 13 bases from J; bases unmatched to any gene: 7. The CDR3 runs to 13 residues. Germline CDR1 SGHAT, CDR2 FQNNGV. CDR3 sequence (DNA): TGTGCCAGCAGCCCCCTCGGGGACAGGGGGCTGTTTTTT. Protein: CASSPLGDRGLFF.

The gene calls are TRBV10-3 and TRBJ1-2; 8 bases are shared with TRBD1. The CDR3 contains 14 residues. Germline V gives CDR1 ENHRY, CDR2 SYGVKD. Trimming cost V 3 bases and J 14 bases; bases outside gene matches: 14. The CDR3 region is CAISDSGGAIQGTF. DNA for the CDR3: TGTGCCATCAGTGATTCAGGGGGCGCGATTCAGGGGACCTTC.

In the case of this clone: A junction boundary mismatches the germline segment, possibly from a read error. The chain's CDR3 is CSSSHGQLGDTGELFF. Written as DNA, the CDR3 is TGTTCCAGCAGTCACGGACAGTTGGGGGACACCGGGGAGCTGTTTTTT. The rearrangement uses TRBV7-9 and TRBJ2-2, with a possible D match to TRBD1 (6 bases). The CDR3 is made up of 16 amino acids. Germline V CDR1 and CDR2: SEHNR, FQNEAQ (reference sequence).

In regard to this clone: Its ends do not fully match the called genes, so a read error is possible. This rearrangement joins TRBV7-9 to TRBJ1-4; the D gene is possibly TRBD1 (5 bases). Looked up from germline, CDR1 is SEHNR and CDR2 is FQNEAQ (reference sequence). This CDR3 is built from 14 residues. The CDR3 DNA is TGTTCCAGCAGGCCAGCGGCGGGGGACGGAAAACTGTTTTTT. Translating gives CSSRPAAGDGKLFF.

The V gene is TRBV19, the J gene TRBJ2-4, with 9 nucleotides matching TRBD1. J gave up 14 bases and V 4 bases, and 6 bases lay outside the gene matches. Germline CDR1 is LNHDA and CDR2 is SQIVND (reference sequence). The CDR3 totals 12 residues. CDR3 nucleotide sequence: TGTGCCAGTAGTAACCGGGACAGGGAGGAGTACTTC. Translating gives CASSNRDREEYF.

To note about this clone: Other DNA variants within this sample encode the same CDR3. The gene calls are TRBV4-1 and TRBJ1-4; D is perhaps TRBD1 (6 bases). This CDR3 region has 16 residues. Germline V lookup: CDR1 MGHRA, CDR2 YSYEKL. V lost 3 bases and J 7 bases, leaving 18 bases between the germline ends. The CDR3 sequence is CASSQALTGVGEKLFF. CDR3 bases: TGCGCCAGCAGCCAGGCCCTGACAGGAGTAGGTGAAAAACTGTTTTTT.

The chain links TRBV5-1 to TRBJ1-1; 7 nucleotides agree with TRBD1. The CDR3 totals 15 residues. Germline V gives CDR1 SGHRS, CDR2 YFSETQ. The V and J ends lost 3 bases and 4 bases, in that order; junction bases with no gene match: 9. CDR3 protein: CASSWDGTVVTEAFF. The CDR3 nucleotides are TGCGCCAGCAGCTGGGACGGGACAGTCGTCACTGAAGCTTTCTTT.

The chain couples TRBV5-5 to TRBJ1-6; no definite D call. The germline CDR1 and CDR2 sequences are SGHKS and YYEKEE (reference sequence). Trimming removed 4 bases at V and 10 bases at J, with 18 bases between. The CDR3 has 15 amino acids. CDR3 region: CASSPGRGEGSPLHF. Written as DNA, the CDR3 is TGTGCCAGCAGCCCTGGACGGGGTGAAGGGTCACCCCTCCACTTT.